The 5 T cell receptor beta chains given below trace back to one sample, sequenced in a study of blood T cell repertoires in COVID-19. Assay used: immunoSEQ multiplex PCR; TCRdb lists only in-frame clones, some missing. The repertoire holds around 54,000 clones, with roughly 81% as singletons. Sequenced input: peripheral blood. The receptors shown here come from a woman in her sixties with acute or convalescent COVID-19.

V usage is TRBV7-9 and J usage is TRBJ2-5; TRBD2 aligns across 7 bases. The CDR3 covers 15 residues. The germline V gene has CDR1 SEHNR and CDR2 FQNEAQ (reference sequence). J gave up 4 bases and V 0 bases, and 5 bases lay outside the gene matches. The DNA for the CDR3 is TGTGCCAGCAGCTTAGCCACGGGGGGAGGAGAGACCCAGTACTTC. Translating it yields CASSLATGGGETQYF. Full variable domain (remainder filled in from reference TRBV7-9 and TRBJ2-5): DTGVSQNPRHKITKRGQNVTFRCDPISEHNRLYWYRQTLGQGPEFLTYFQNEAQLEKSRLLSDRFSAERPKGSFSTLEIQRTEQGDSAMYLCASSLATGGGETQYFGPGTRLLVL.

This chain connects TRBV24-1 to TRBJ2-1; maybe TRBD1 (5 bases). Trimming stripped 0 bases from V and 0 bases from J, with 8 bases between. Germline assignment: CDR1 KGHDR and CDR2 SFDVKD. The CDR3 is 16 amino acids. CDR3 in amino acids: CATSDLRQSSYNEQFF. CDR3 DNA sequence: TGTGCCACCAGTGATTTGAGACAGAGCTCCTACAATGAGCAGTTCTTC.

The chain has TRBV3-1 (or the pseudogene TRBV3-2) and TRBJ2-7; 12 bases are a match to TRBD2. The J segment lost 3 bases and the V segment lost 7 bases, leaving 4 bases of the junction unmatched. Looked up from germline, CDR1 is LGHDT and CDR2 is YNNKEL (reference sequence). The CDR3 is 14 amino acids. For the CDR3, the DNA is TGTGCCAGCATGCGGACTAGCGGGGACTACGAGCAGTACTTC. Protein sequence: CASMRTSGDYEQYF.

The chain carries TRBV19 and TRBJ1-4, with 9 bases aligning to TRBD1. CDR1 LNHDA and CDR2 SQIVND come from the germline V gene (reference sequence). The V segment lost 5 bases and the J segment 6 bases; nucleotides outside the gene matches: 7. The CDR3 runs to 15 residues. CDR3 DNA: TGTGCCAGTAGTCCTGTTGGGACAGGGCATGAAAAACTGTTTTTT. This sequence encodes CASSPVGTGHEKLFF.

The chain has TRBV4-1 and TRBJ1-1; 9 bases align to TRBD1. CDR3 size: 15 residues. V trimming: 1 base; J trimming: 5 bases; junction bases outside the gene matches: 5. Looked up from germline, CDR1 is MGHRA and CDR2 is YSYEKL. Here the CDR3 reads CASSQAGQGFTEAFF. The CDR3 DNA sequence: TGCGCCAGCAGCCAAGCCGGACAGGGGTTTACTGAAGCTTTCTTT.